This T cell receptor (beta chain) was captured by sequencing in a study of HIV-infected children after antiretroviral therapy interruption. Noted treatment: PENTA 11 planned treatment interruption arm or continuous ART arm. This CDR3 comprises 10 residues. Germline CDR1 SGHRS, CDR2 YFSETQ. Trimming cost V 2 bases and J 8 bases, with 2 bases left between them. RNA-based 3' RACE libraries used unique molecular identifiers. Each CDR3 protein gets one entry after TCRdb re-called the 3' RACE reads with MiXCR. The sample consists of over 15,000 distinct CDR3 sequences, roughly 3.4% of them appearing once. This clonotype is labeled as medium-sized. Its antigen is still unknown. Findings and limits, study-wide: The Gini coefficient of naive CD4+ repertoires rose, returning to baseline by 3 years. After treatment interruption started, naive CD4+ CDR3 overlap across time points dropped.

V and J are TRBV5-1 and TRBJ2-4; the D is unclear. The receptor comes from a child aged 2 to 17 with HIV. The material sequenced was CD45RA+ CD4+ T cells from PBMCs, taken from a donor given antiretroviral therapy, either interrupted or continuous. Subset meaning: naive CD4+ CD45RA+ CD45RO- T cells. Here the CDR3 reads CASSLDIQYF. As DNA, the CDR3 is TGCGCCAGCAGCTTAGACATTCAGTACTTC.